This T cell receptor beta chain was observed in a study of T cells after yellow fever vaccination. Only a few counts were recorded for this clonotype. Its specificity is unknown. Trimming took 3 bases from V and 4 from J, leaving 17 bases between them. Germline V gene sequence: CDR1 LGHNA, CDR2 YSLEER. The CDR3 totals 16 residues. Overall study findings and caveats: Researchers noted that a small share of clonotypes showed up in both CD4 and CD8 compartments. Most clones from primary vaccination resurfaced after the booster (approximately 97% CD4, around 90% CD8).

As TCR cDNA was made by 5'RACE template switching, a universal primer site and UMIs were added. TCRdb called the 5' RACE reads again in MiXCR, with one record for every CDR3 protein. This sample has about 74,000 distinct CDR3 sequences, with about 6.6% found just once. The chain combines TRBV4-3 with TRBJ2-3, with D tentatively TRBD2 (7 bases). The receptor was isolated from a man between 18 and 29 years old who received the YFV17D yellow fever vaccine. The input for sequencing was CD8+ T cells sorted from PBMCs, taken about 5 days after the first yellow fever vaccination. CDR3 DNA sequence: TGCGCCAGCAGCCAGACTTCGGGGGGCAGGGCAGATACGCAGTATTTT. It encodes CASSQTSGGRADTQYF.